This T cell receptor (beta chain) is drawn from a study of blood T cell repertoires in COVID-19. Across the whole study: Acute and convalescent COVID-19 samples came from the United States, Italy and Spain. T cells, B-cell-depleted T cells, or PBMCs provided the cDNA or gDNA that served as material.

This clone was seen only a few times. Under the authors' procedure: The authors estimated nucleated cell counts from reference gene primer amplification. Sequenced by immunoSEQ multiplex PCR; TCRdb stores in-frame clones only, minus some. The V and J calls and clone size are taken from that table; D and trimming were inferred from the DNA. The sample includes hundreds of thousands of clones, over 80% of them seen just once. This CDR3 is 15 amino acids long. Germline CDR1 reads MNHEY; CDR2 reads SMNVEV (reference sequence). The J segment lost 5 bases and the V segment lost 2 bases, leaving 8 bases of the junction unmatched.

The sequencing input was peripheral blood. V gene TRBV27 combines with J gene TRBJ2-7, with 8 bases lining up with TRBD2. This TCR was sampled from a woman between 35 and 50 years old who had recovered from COVID-19. The CDR3 coding sequence is TGTGCCAGCAGTTTAGTCGGGGGGGCGCCCAACGAGCAGTACTTC. Its protein is CASSLVGGAPNEQYF.